Each of the 20 T cell receptor beta chains below was sequenced from the same sample in a study of T cells and copy number aberrations in small-cell lung cancer. Repertoires were generated with immunoSEQ multiplex PCR, while TCRdb's copy carries only in-frame clones and drops some. The sample includes 2,700 or so clones, 80% of them seen just once. The specimen sequenced was normal tissue next to the tumor. The receptors originated from a man aged 35 to 55 with small cell lung cancer.

The chain couples TRBV12-5 to TRBJ1-3; TRBD1 aligns across 10 bases. V lost 5 bases, J lost 0 bases, and 7 bases stayed unmatched. The CDR3 totals 17 residues. Germline lookup yields CDR1 LGHNT and CDR2 FRNRAP. The CDR3 sequence is CASGKGQGRISGNTIYF. In nucleotides, the CDR3 is TGTGCTAGTGGTAAGGGACAGGGGAGGATCTCTGGAAACACCATATATTTT.

J is TRBJ2-7 and V is TRBV19, with D tentatively TRBD2 (7 bases). Trimming took 5 bases from V and 3 from J, leaving 20 bases between them. The CDR3 runs 16 residues. The germline V gene has CDR1 LNHDA and CDR2 SQIVND (reference sequence). The CDR3, as DNA: TGTGCCAGTAGTGGGGGGGGAACAGGGAAAGGCTACGAGCAGTACTTC. Amino acids: CASSGGGTGKGYEQYF.

This chain joins TRBV5-1 and TRBJ1-1; 7 bases are shared with TRBD1. CDR3 length equals 13 residues. The trim removed 4 bases at V and 5 bases at J, leaving 5 bases unmatched. Germline V gene sequence: CDR1 SGHRS, CDR2 YFSETQ. DNA of the CDR3: TGCGCCAGCAGCACAGGGGTGGGGACTGAAGCTTTCTTT. Translation: CASSTGVGTEAFF.

The genes are TRBV9 and TRBJ1-3, with 9 nucleotides matching TRBD1. There are 16 residues in the CDR3. Germline lookup yields CDR1 SGDLS and CDR2 YYNGEE. J gave up 0 bases and V 4 bases, and 5 bases lay outside the gene matches. The CDR3 here is CASSPTGGSSGNTIYF. CDR3 coding DNA: TGTGCCAGCAGCCCGACAGGGGGTAGCTCTGGAAACACCATATATTTT.

This clone was seen a handful of times. The chain is built from TRBV4-2 and TRBJ2-2; a weak D match, TRBD1 (6 bases). CDR1 is LGHNA, CDR2 YNFKEQ, per germline. The germline V and J ends were trimmed by 6 bases and 3 bases, with 17 bases remaining between them. This CDR3 has 16 residues. CDR3 nucleotide sequence: TGTGCCAGCAGTCCCCGAGAGGGGGAAGACACCGGGGAGCTGTTTTTT. It is translated as CASSPREGEDTGELFF.

The chain joins TRBV4-1 to TRBJ1-5; unclear D gene. Trimming removed 2 bases at V and 3 bases at J, with 8 bases between. The CDR3 consists of 14 residues. Germline CDR1 reads MGHRA; CDR2 reads YSYEKL. CDR3 sequence reads: CASSQPEANQPQHF. The CDR3, as DNA: TGCGCCAGCAGCCAACCAGAGGCCAATCAGCCCCAGCATTTT.

V usage is TRBV4-1 and J usage is TRBJ1-5, with unresolved D. V lost 3 bases and J lost 2, with 11 bases in between. CDR3 length: 15 amino acids. Per germline, CDR1 MGHRA and CDR2 YSYEKL. For the CDR3, the DNA is TGCGCCAGCAGCCAGGACGGGTCCCGCAATCAGCCCCAGCATTTT. As protein: CASSQDGSRNQPQHF.

This clone was picked up one time. The V call is TRBV10-3, the J call TRBJ1-1; D gene uncertain. The germline gives CDR1 ENHRY, CDR2 SYGVKD. The CDR3 is made up of 13 amino acids. Trimming shortened V by 3 bases and J by 1 base, and 6 bases separated the two germline ends. The CDR3 DNA reads TGTGCCATCAGTGACCCCGAGAACACTGAAGCTTTCTTT. Its translation is CAISDPENTEAFF.

The chain couples TRBV6-5 to TRBJ1-2, with D tentatively TRBD1 (6 bases). V dropped 4 bases and J dropped 6 bases, with 9 bases sitting between them. Germline CDR1 and CDR2: MNHEY and SVGAGI. This CDR3 spans 12 amino acids. Here the CDR3 DNA reads TGTGCCAGCAGTTTCAGGGGTCATGGCTACACCTTC. It yields the protein CASSFRGHGYTF.

CDR3 protein: CSVEGGQLSSYNEQFF. The CDR3 bases are TGCAGCGTTGAAGGGGGACAGTTGAGCTCCTACAATGAGCAGTTCTTC. The chain is built from TRBV29-1 and TRBJ2-1; TRBD1 matches 7 bases. After removal of 1 base from V and 0 bases from J, the junction contained 6 bases not matched to a gene. This CDR3 contains 16 residues. Germline V gives CDR1 SQVTM, CDR2 ANQGSEA.

This chain connects TRBV5-1 to TRBJ2-2; D gene uncertain. Germline V gene lookup returns CDR1 SGHRS and CDR2 YFSETQ. The V end lost 0 bases, the J end lost 7 bases, and 10 bases lay between the germline ends. CDR3 size: 14 residues. This CDR3 reads CASSLGKWGGELFF. CDR3 coding DNA: TGCGCCAGCAGCTTGGGGAAGTGGGGCGGGGAGCTGTTTTTT. The variable domain in full, completed from reference TRBV5-1 and TRBJ2-2, reads KAGVTQTPRYLIKTRGQQVTLSCSPISGHRSVSWYQQTPGQGLQFLFEYFSETQRNKGNFPGRFSGRQFSNSRSEMNVSTLELGDSALYLCASSLGKWGGELFFGEGSRLTVL.

This clone was recorded once. The V and J genes are TRBV7-9 and TRBJ2-7; maybe TRBD1 (6 bases). Germline CDR1 is SEHNR and CDR2 is FQNEAQ (reference sequence). This CDR3 spans 12 amino acids. V was trimmed by 4 bases and J by 5 bases, leaving 9 bases between them. The CDR3 nucleotides read TGTGCCAGCAGCTGGGACAACAACGAGCAGTACTTC. Its translation: CASSWDNNEQYF.

Only one count was recorded for this clone. The rearrangement links TRBV4-1 to TRBJ1-1, with D unclear. CDR1 and CDR2 from the germline V gene are MGHRA and YSYEKL. V gave up 0 bases and J gave up 4 bases, with 15 bases separating them. CDR3 length: 16 amino acids. In DNA, the CDR3 is TGCGCCAGCAGCCAAGAAAGGGCGGGGAGAGGCACTGAAGCTTTCTTT. Translated: CASSQERAGRGTEAFF.

This clone was picked up a small number of times. V is TRBV7-2 and J is TRBJ2-5, with D hard to call. Germline values: CDR1 SGHTA, CDR2 FQGNSA. Trimming stripped 2 bases from V and 1 base from J, with 14 bases between. The CDR3 spans 16 residues. The CDR3 DNA follows: TGTGCCAGCAGCTTACCGCTGGCCAACTCCCAAGAGACCCAGTACTTC. It specifies CASSLPLANSQETQYF.

The chain employs TRBV6-6 and TRBJ1-2; TRBD1 matches at 9 bases. CDR1 and CDR2 from the germline V gene are MNHNY and SVGAGI (reference sequence). This CDR3 has 15 residues. V lost 7 bases to trimming and J lost 2 bases; unmatched junction nucleotides: 8. The CDR3 nucleotides are TGTGCCAGCACCGACCCGACAGGGGGAAACTATGGCTACACCTTC. Protein: CASTDPTGGNYGYTF.

The chain combines TRBV7-2 with TRBJ2-1, with TRBD1 matching over 7 bases. The CDR3 is 15 amino acids. The germline V gene has CDR1 SGHTA and CDR2 FQGNSA. J gave up 4 bases and V 4 bases, and 7 bases lay outside the gene matches. Here the CDR3 DNA reads TGTGCCAGCAGCTATGGACAGGTTCTTTACAATGAGCAGTTCTTC. Translation: CASSYGQVLYNEQFF. Supplemented by reference TRBV7-2 and TRBJ2-1, the full variable domain reads GAGVSQSPSNKVTEKGKDVELRCDPISGHTALYWYRQSLGQGLEFLIYFQGNSAPDKSGLPSDRFSAERTGGSVSTLTIQRTQQEDSAVYLCASSYGQVLYNEQFFGPGTRLTVL.

The chain links TRBV11-2 to TRBJ1-2; TRBD1 matches at 7 bases. Germline CDR1 reads SGHAT; CDR2 reads FQNNGV. The CDR3 sequence is 13 residues long. V was pared by 5 bases and J by 7 bases, with 7 bases of the junction left unmatched. The CDR3 DNA sequence: TGTGCCAGCAGCCTACAGGGGAATAGTGGCTACACCTTC. Amino acids: CASSLQGNSGYTF.

J is TRBJ1-4 and V is TRBV4-1; 8 nucleotides agree with TRBD1. The CDR3 has 15 residues. Trimming took 6 bases from V and 3 from J; bases not matched to a gene: 6. Germline V gene data show CDR1 as MGHRA and CDR2 as YSYEKL. CDR3 nucleotides: TGCGCCAGCAGTTTTCGACAGGGGTCTAATGAAAAACTGTTTTTT. Translated: CASSFRQGSNEKLFF.

This clone was counted only a few times. The CDR3 loop reads CASSLGQGLFGELFF. The CDR3 DNA sequence: TGTGCCAGCAGCTTGGGGCAGGGGTTATTCGGGGAGCTGTTTTTT. The chain links TRBV7-3 to TRBJ2-2; a weak D match, TRBD1 (6 bases). The CDR3 totals 15 residues. V dropped 3 bases and J dropped 7 bases, with 15 bases sitting between them. Germline V CDR1 and CDR2: SGHTA, FQGTGA. The complete variable domain, with remaining parts taken from reference TRBV7-3 and TRBJ2-2, reads GAGVSQTPSNKVTEKGKYVELRCDPISGHTALYWYRQSLGQGPEFLIYFQGTGAADDSGLPNDRFFAVRPEGSVSTLKIQRTERGDSAVYLCASSLGQGLFGELFFGEGSRLTVL.

V gene TRBV7-9 combines with J gene TRBJ2-3; 7 bases match TRBD1. Germline V gives CDR1 SEHNR, CDR2 FQNEAQ (reference sequence). The CDR3 consists of 16 residues. V was clipped by 6 bases and J by 0 bases; unmatched bases: 9. DNA of the CDR3: TGTGCCAGCAGTTTCCCCGGGACAGCTAGCACAGATACGCAGTATTTT. As protein: CASSFPGTASTDTQYF.